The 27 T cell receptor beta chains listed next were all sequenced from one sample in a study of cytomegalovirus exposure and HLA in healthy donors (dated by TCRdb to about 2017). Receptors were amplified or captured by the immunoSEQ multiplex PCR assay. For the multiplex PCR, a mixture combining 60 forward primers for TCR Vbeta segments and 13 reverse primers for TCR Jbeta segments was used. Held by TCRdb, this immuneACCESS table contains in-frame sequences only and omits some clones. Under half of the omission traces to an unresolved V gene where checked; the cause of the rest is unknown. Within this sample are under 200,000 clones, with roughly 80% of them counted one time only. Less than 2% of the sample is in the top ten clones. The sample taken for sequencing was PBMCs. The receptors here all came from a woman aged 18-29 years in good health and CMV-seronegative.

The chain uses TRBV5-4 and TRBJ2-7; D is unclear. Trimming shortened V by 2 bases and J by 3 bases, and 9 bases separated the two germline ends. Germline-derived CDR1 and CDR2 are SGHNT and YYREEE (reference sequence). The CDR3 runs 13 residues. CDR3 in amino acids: CASSFPGGYEQYF. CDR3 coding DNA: TGTGCCAGCAGCTTCCCCGGTGGCTACGAGCAGTACTTC.

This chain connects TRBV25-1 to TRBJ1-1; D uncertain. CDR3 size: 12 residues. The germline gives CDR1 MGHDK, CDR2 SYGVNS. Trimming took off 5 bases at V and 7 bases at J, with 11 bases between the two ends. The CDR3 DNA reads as TGTGCCAGCAGTTTAATGGGCAGTGAAGCTTTCTTT. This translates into CASSLMGSEAFF.

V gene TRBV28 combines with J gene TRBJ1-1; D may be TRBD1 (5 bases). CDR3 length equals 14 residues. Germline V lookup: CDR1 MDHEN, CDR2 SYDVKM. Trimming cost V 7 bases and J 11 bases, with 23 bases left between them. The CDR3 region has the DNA TGTGCCAGCACCAATACCGGGGTTCTGGAGGGGGCTTTCTTT. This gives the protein CASTNTGVLEGAFF.

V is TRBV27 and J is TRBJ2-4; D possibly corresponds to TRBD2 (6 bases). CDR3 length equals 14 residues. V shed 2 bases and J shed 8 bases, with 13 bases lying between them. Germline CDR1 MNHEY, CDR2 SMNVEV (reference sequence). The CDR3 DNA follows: TGTGCCAGCAGTTTAAGCGGGTCGGCGGACATTCAGTACTTC. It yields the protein CASSLSGSADIQYF.

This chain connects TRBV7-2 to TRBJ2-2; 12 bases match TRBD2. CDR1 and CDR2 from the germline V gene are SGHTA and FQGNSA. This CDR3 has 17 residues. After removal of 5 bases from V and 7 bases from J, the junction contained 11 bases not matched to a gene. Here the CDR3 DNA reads TGTGCCAGCAGCCAGACAAAGACTAGCGGGAGTCACGGGGAGCTGTTTTTT. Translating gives CASSQTKTSGSHGELFF.

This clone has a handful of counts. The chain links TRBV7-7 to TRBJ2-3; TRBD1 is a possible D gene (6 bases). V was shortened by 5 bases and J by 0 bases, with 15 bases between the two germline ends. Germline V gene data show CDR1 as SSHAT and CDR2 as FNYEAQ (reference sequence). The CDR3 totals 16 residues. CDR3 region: CASSPTAGASTDTQYF. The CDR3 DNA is TGTGCCAGCAGCCCCACAGCAGGGGCTAGCACAGATACGCAGTATTTT.

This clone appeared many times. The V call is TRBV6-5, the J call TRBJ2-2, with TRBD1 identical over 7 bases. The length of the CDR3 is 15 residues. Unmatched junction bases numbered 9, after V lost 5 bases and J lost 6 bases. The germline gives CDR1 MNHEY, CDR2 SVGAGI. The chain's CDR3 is CASSTLSGGPGELFF. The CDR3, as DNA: TGTGCCAGCAGTACCCTATCAGGGGGACCCGGGGAGCTGTTTTTT.

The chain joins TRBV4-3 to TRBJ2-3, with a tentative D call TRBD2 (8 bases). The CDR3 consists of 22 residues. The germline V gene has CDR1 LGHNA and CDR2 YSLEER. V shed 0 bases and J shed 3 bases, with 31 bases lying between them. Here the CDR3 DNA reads TGCGCCAGCAGCCAAGAGGTAAGAGGACAGGCCCAGCGGGAGTGGGTGACAGATACGCAGTATTTT. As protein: CASSQEVRGQAQREWVTDTQYF.

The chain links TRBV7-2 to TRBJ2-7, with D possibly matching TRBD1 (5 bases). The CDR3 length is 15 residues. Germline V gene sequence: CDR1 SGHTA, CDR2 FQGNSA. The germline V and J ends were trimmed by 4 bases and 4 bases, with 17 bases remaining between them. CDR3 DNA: TGTGCCAGCAGCTCAGGCGCAGGGTCAGGATACGAGCAGTACTTC. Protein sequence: CASSSGAGSGYEQYF.

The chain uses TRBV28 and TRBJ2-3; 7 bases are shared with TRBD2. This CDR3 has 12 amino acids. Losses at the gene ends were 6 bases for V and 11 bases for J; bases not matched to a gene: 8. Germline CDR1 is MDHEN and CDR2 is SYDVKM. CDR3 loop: CASRTGGVGQYF. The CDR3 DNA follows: TGTGCCAGCAGAACGGGGGGTGTTGGGCAGTATTTT.

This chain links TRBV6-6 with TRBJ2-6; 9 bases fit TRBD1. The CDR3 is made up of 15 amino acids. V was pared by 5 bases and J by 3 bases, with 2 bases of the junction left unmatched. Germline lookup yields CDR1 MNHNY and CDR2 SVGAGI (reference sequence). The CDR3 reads CASSGDRVGANVLTF. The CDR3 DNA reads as TGTGCCAGCAGTGGGGACAGGGTTGGGGCCAACGTCCTGACTTTC.

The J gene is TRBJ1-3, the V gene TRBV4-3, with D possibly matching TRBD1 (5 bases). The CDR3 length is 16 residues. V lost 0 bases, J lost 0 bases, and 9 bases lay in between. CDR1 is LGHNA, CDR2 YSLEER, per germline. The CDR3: CASSQERQISGNTIYF. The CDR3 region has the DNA TGCGCCAGCAGCCAAGAGCGACAGATCTCTGGAAACACCATATATTTT.

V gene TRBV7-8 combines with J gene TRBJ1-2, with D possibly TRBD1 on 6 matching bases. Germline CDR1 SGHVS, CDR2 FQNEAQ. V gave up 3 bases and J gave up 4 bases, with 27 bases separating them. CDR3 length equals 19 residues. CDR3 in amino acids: CASSFYRAQPPGVLYGYTF. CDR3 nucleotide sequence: TGTGCCAGCAGCTTCTACCGAGCGCAACCCCCAGGGGTGCTCTATGGCTACACCTTC.

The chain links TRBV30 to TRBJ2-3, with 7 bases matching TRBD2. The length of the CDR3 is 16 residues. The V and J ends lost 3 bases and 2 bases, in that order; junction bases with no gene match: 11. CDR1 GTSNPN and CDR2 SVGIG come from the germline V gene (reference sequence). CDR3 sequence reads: CAWRAAVLAYTDTQYF. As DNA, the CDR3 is TGTGCCTGGAGGGCAGCGGTACTAGCGTACACAGATACGCAGTATTTT.

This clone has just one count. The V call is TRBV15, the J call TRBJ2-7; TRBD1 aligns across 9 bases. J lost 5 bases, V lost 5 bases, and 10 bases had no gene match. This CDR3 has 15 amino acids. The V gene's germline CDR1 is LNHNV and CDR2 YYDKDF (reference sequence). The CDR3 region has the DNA TGTGCCACCAGCGGCCGGGACAGGGCTTCCCACGAGCAGTACTTC. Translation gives CATSGRDRASHEQYF.

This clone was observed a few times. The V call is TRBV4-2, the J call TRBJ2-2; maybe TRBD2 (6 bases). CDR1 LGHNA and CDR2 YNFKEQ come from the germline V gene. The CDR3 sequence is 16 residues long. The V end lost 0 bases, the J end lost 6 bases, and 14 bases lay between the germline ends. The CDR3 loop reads CASSQDGGVKSGELFF. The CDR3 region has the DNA TGTGCCAGCAGCCAAGACGGGGGAGTAAAGTCCGGGGAGCTGTTTTTT.

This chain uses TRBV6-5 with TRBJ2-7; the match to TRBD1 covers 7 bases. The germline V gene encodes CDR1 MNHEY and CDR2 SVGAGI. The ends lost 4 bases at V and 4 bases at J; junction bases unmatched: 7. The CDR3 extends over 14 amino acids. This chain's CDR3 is CASSSGQSLYEQYF. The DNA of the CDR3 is TGTGCCAGCAGTTCGGGACAGAGTTTATACGAGCAGTACTTC.

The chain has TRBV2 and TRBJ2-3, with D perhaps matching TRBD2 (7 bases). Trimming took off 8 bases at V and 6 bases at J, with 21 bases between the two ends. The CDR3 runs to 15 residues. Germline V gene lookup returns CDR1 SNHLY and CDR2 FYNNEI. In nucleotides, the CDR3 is TGTGCCAGCGGGGGGGTGGGGGCCCCCGGGGATACGCAGTATTTT. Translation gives CASGGVGAPGDTQYF.

The DNA of the CDR3 is TGTGCCAGTAGTAGCAGGGGACGGACTAATGAAAAACTGTTTTTT. Translating it yields CASSSRGRTNEKLFF. The rearrangement joins TRBV19 to TRBJ1-4, with a weak D call TRBD1 (6 bases). V was clipped by 4 bases and J by 2 bases, with 11 bases between them. Germline V CDR1 and CDR2: LNHDA, SQIVND (reference sequence). The CDR3 contains 15 residues.

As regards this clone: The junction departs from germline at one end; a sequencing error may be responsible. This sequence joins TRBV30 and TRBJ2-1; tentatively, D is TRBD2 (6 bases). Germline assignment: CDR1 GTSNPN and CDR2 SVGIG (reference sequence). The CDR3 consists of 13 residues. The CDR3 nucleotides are TGTGCCTGGAGCCAACGCAGCGGGCCTTTGGAGGTCTTC. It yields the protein CAWSQRSGPLEVF.

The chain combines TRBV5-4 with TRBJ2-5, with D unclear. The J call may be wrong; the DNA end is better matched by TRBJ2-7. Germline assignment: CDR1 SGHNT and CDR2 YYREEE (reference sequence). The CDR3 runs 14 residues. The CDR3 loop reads CASSPLQNSYEQYF. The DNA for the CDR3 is TGTGCCAGCAGCCCGTTACAGAATTCCTACGAGCAGTACTTC.

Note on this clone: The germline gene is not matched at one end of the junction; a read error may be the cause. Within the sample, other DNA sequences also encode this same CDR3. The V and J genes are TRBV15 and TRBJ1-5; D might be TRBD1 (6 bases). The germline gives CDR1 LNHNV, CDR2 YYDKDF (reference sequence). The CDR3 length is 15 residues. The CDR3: CATSRRGNSNQPQHF. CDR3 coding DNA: TGCGCCACCAGCAGAAGGGGGAATAGCAATCAGCCCCAGCATTTT.

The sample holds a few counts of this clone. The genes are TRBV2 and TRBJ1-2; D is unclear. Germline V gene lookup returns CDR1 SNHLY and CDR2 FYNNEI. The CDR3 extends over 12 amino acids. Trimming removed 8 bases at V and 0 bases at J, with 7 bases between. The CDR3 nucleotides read TGTGCCAGCCGTACGGCTAACTATGGCTACACCTTC. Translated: CASRTANYGYTF.

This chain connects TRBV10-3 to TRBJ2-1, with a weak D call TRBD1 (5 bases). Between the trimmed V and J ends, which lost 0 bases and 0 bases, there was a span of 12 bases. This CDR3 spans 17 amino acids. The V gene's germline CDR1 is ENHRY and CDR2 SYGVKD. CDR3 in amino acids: CAISESAQGTSYNEQFF. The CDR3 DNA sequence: TGTGCCATCAGTGAGTCAGCGCAGGGAACCTCCTACAATGAGCAGTTCTTC.

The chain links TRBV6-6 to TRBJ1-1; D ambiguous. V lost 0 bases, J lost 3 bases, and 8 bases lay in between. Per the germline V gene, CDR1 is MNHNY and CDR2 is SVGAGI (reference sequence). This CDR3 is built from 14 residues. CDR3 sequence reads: CASSYSTGDTEAFF. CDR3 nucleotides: TGTGCCAGCAGTTACTCGACCGGGGACACTGAAGCTTTCTTT.

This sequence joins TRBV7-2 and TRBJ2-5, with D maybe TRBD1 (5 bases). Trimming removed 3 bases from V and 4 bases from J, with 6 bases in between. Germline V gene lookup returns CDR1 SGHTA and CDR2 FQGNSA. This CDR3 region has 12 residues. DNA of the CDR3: TGTGCCAGCAGCTTTAGGGGAGAGACCCAGTACTTC. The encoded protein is CASSFRGETQYF.

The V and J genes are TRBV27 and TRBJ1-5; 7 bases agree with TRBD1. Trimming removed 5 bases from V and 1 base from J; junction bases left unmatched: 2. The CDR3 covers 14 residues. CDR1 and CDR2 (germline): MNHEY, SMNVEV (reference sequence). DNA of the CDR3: TGTGCCAGCAGTAAGGGGGCGAGCAATCAGCCCCAGCATTTT. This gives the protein CASSKGASNQPQHF.